The rows below give T cell receptor beta chains drawn from one sample of a study of blood T cell repertoires in COVID-19. The protocol was immunoSEQ multiplex PCR, while the TCRdb copy is restricted to in-frame clones and leaves out a portion. The sample lists approximately 300,000 clones, around 87% occurring once. What was sequenced was PBMCs or T cells enriched from blood (not recorded which). Source of these receptors: a woman between 25 and 40 years old who had recovered from COVID-19. CDR3s include the opening cysteine and the closing phenylalanine or tryptophan. Each record gives: V gene, clone size, CDR3 length, J gene, D gene, CDR3 DNA, CDR3 protein. D genes are given only for firm matches. Clone size is given for some rows only: seen once, a few or many times, or a class if the clone is expanded.

>TRBV13|.|14|TRBJ2-3|.
TGTGCCAGCAGCTCTGGACTCAGCACAGATACGCAGTATTTT
CASSSGLSTDTQYF
>TRBV5-6|.|15|TRBJ2-3|.
TGTGCCACCCAGTTTTATCAGGGGAGCACAGATACGCAGTATTTT
CATQFYQGSTDTQYF
>TRBV3-1/TRBV3-2|.|14|TRBJ2-7|.
TGTGCCAGCAGCCATCGAGACACGACCTACGAGCAGTACTTC
CASSHRDTTYEQYF
>TRBV7-2|.|14|TRBJ1-6|.
TGTGCCAGCAGCTTACAGAGCGGCAATTCACCCCTCCACTTT
CASSLQSGNSPLHF
>TRBV20-1|.|9|TRBJ1-2|TRBD1
TGCAGTGCCGCGACAGGGTACACCTTC
CSAATGYTF
>TRBV7-8|.|14|TRBJ2-5|.
TGTGCCAGCAGCTTAATTCCTACGGTTGAGACCCAGTACTTC
CASSLIPTVETQYF
>TRBV4-2|.|15|TRBJ1-6|.
TGTGCCAGCAGCCAAGACCAGGTCTGGAATTCACCCCTCCACTTT
CASSQDQVWNSPLHF
>TRBV23-1|.|15|TRBJ2-3|TRBD2
TGCGCCAATACGCGGCGGGGGGGTAGCACAGATACGCAGTATTTT
CANTRRGGSTDTQYF
>TRBV2|.|15|TRBJ1-4|TRBD1
TGTGCCAGCAGCCTTTCAGGGGGTAGTAATGAAAAACTGTTTTTT
CASSLSGGSNEKLFF
>TRBV5-4|.|15|TRBJ1-2|TRBD1
TGTGCCAGCAGCTTTGAAGGGACAGCTAACTATGGCTACACCTTC
CASSFEGTANYGYTF
>TRBV18|.|17|TRBJ2-3|TRBD2
TGTGCCAGCTCACCAAGGAGGACTAGCGGGGGCACAGATACGCAGTATTTT
CASSPRRTSGGTDTQYF
>TRBV18|.|16|TRBJ2-7|.
TGTGCCAGCTCACCTTCTGAGGGCCAGGGGTTCTACGAGCAGTACTTC
CASSPSEGQGFYEQYF
>TRBV5-1|.|17|TRBJ2-5|TRBD2
TGCGCCAGCAGCTTGGGAGCGGGGGCCTTAGGTGGAGAGACCCAGTACTTC
CASSLGAGALGGETQYF
>TRBV21-1|.|16|TRBJ2-7|.
TGTGCCAGCAAGGACCCCCGGGACAGGGAGATCTACGAGCAGTACTTC
CASKDPRDREIYEQYF
>TRBV13|.|16|TRBJ2-1|.
TGTGCCAGCAGCCGGAGTGGAATTCGGGTAGTCAATGAGCAGTTCTTC
CASSRSGIRVVNEQFF
>TRBV30|.|16|TRBJ1-5|.
TGTGCCTGGAGTACAGGACAGTCATATAGCAATCAGCCCCAGCATTTT
CAWSTGQSYSNQPQHF
>TRBV3-1/TRBV3-2|once|16|TRBJ2-7|TRBD2
TGTGCCAGCAGCCAAGATCGTCCTAGCGGGCCGACCGGGCCGTACTTC
CASSQDRPSGPTGPYF
>TRBV29-1|.|12|TRBJ2-1|TRBD2
TGCAGCGTTGACCCGGGGGGGAATGAGCAGTTCTTC
CSVDPGGNEQFF
>TRBV9|.|14|TRBJ2-7|.
TGTGCCAGCGGGGGGGGCAGCCGCTCCTACGAGCAGTACTTC
CASGGGSRSYEQYF
>TRBV3-1/TRBV3-2|.|14|TRBJ1-1|.
TGTGCCAGCGCAGGAGGAGGAATGAACACTGAAGCTTTCTTT
CASAGGGMNTEAFF
>TRBV11-2|.|12|TRBJ2-7|.
TGTGCCAGCAGCTTAGCAGTCGACGAGCAGTACTTC
CASSLAVDEQYF
>TRBV29-1|few|12|TRBJ1-1|.
TGCAGCGTGGGGGGGTTGAACACTGAAGCTTTCTTT
CSVGGLNTEAFF
>TRBV9|once|12|TRBJ2-1|.
TGTGCCAGCAGCGTGCTAGCATCTGAGCAGTTCTTC
CASSVLASEQFF
>TRBV28|few|14|TRBJ1-2|.
TGTGCCAGCAGTATAGAGTCCTCCTTCTATGGCTACACCTTC
CASSIESSFYGYTF
>TRBV11-2|few|13|TRBJ2-1|.
TGTGCCAGCAGGAGAAATAGCGACGGTGAGCAGTTCTTC
CASRRNSDGEQFF
>TRBV28|few|13|TRBJ1-1|.
TGTGCCAGCAGTTTATTCCGTGGCCCGGGAGCTTTCTTT
CASSLFRGPGAFF
>TRBV6-5|.|14|TRBJ2-1|.
TGTGCCAGCAGTTTAAGAGGTCTACACAATGAGCAGTTCTTC
CASSLRGLHNEQFF
>TRBV2|.|13|TRBJ1-2|.
TGTGCCAGCAGTGTTGCAGGGAGGAGTGGCTACACCTTC
CASSVAGRSGYTF
>TRBV2|.|13|TRBJ2-7|.
TGTGCCAGCAGTCCAGGGGACGGTTACGAGCAGTACTTC
CASSPGDGYEQYF
>TRBV4-2|.|16|TRBJ2-3|TRBD2
TGTGCCAGCAGCCAAGAACTAGCGGGGGGGCGGGATACGCAGTATTTT
CASSQELAGGRDTQYF
>TRBV29-1|.|13|TRBJ1-4|TRBD1
TGCAGCGCAAGCCAGGGGGTACGGGAAAAACTGTTTTTT
CSASQGVREKLFF
>TRBV5-4|.|17|TRBJ1-3|.
TGTGCCAGCAGCTTGGGTGGGCATCGGGGCTCTGGAAACACCATATATTTT
CASSLGGHRGSGNTIYF
>TRBV2|.|15|TRBJ2-5|TRBD1
TGTGCCAGCAGGATTTTAGGGGGCGGCGGGGAGACCCAGTACTTC
CASRILGGGGETQYF
>TRBV28|.|15|TRBJ1-4|.
TGTGCCAGCAGTGGGCGTGGGGGGGGCAATGAAAAACTGTTTTTT
CASSGRGGGNEKLFF
>TRBV7-6|.|14|TRBJ1-1|.
TGTGCCAGCAGCGCTACGGGACTAAACACTGAAGCTTTCTTT
CASSATGLNTEAFF
>TRBV5-1|.|14|TRBJ2-3|TRBD2
TGCGCCAGCAGCCTCGGACTAGCGGGGGGGACGCAGTATTTT
CASSLGLAGGTQYF
>TRBV13|.|13|TRBJ1-2|.
TGTGCCAGCAGCTTAACAGAACAGTATGGCTACACCTTC
CASSLTEQYGYTF
>TRBV9|.|15|TRBJ2-1|TRBD2
TGTGCCAGCAGCGTAGAAGGGACTAGCGTCAATGAGCAGTTCTTC
CASSVEGTSVNEQFF
>TRBV24-1|.|13|TRBJ1-2|.
TGTGCCACCAGTGACAGGGCTAACTATGGCTACACCTTC
CATSDRANYGYTF
>TRBV4-2|.|16|TRBJ1-4|.
TGTGCCAGCAGCCAAGAAGGGGGGGGCGTGGGTTCAAAACTGTTTTTT
CASSQEGGGVGSKLFF
>TRBV24-1|.|16|TRBJ1-1|.
TGTGCCACCAGTGATTCGACAGGCCTTGGGAACACTGAAGCTTTCTTT
CATSDSTGLGNTEAFF
>TRBV7-9|.|15|TRBJ1-6|.
TGTGCCAGCAGGGCCCCGGGTCAGTGGGATTCACCCCTCCACTTT
CASRAPGQWDSPLHF
>TRBV19|.|15|TRBJ1-2|.
TGTGCCAGTAGTATAGACAGGGAGGCGGACTATGGCTACACCTTC
CASSIDREADYGYTF
>TRBV27|.|16|TRBJ1-6|.
TGTGCCAGCAGTTTAAACCAGGGCGTCTATAATTCACCCCTCCACTTT
CASSLNQGVYNSPLHF
>TRBV5-1|once|16|TRBJ2-1|.
TGCGCCAGCAGCCGATCCTCCGGAGGCCCTCACAATGAGCAGTTCTTC
CASSRSSGGPHNEQFF
>TRBV3-1/TRBV3-2|.|12|TRBJ1-5|.
TGTGCCAGCAGTGGCCAGAATCAGCCCCAGCATTTT
CASSGQNQPQHF
>TRBV2|.|16|TRBJ2-1|TRBD1
TGTGCCAGCAGTGAATTAGGGACAGGGGTTAACAATGAGCAGTTCTTC
CASSELGTGVNNEQFF
>TRBV19|.|15|TRBJ1-1|.
TGTGCCAGTAGCCTCAGGGTCTCTCCGAACACTGAAGCTTTCTTT
CASSLRVSPNTEAFF
>TRBV19|.|17|TRBJ2-4|TRBD1
TGTGCCAGTAAACCGGGACAGGGAAGGTGGGCCAAAAACATTCAGTACTTC
CASKPGQGRWAKNIQYF
>TRBV2|once|15|TRBJ1-1|.
TGTGCCAGCAGTGTCTTTGGTCGGGTGAACACTGAAGCTTTCTTT
CASSVFGRVNTEAFF
>TRBV29-1|.|14|TRBJ1-3|TRBD1
TGCAGCGCGACAGGGGACCTCTCTGGAAACACCATATATTTT
CSATGDLSGNTIYF
>TRBV6-6|once|15|TRBJ1-2|TRBD1
TGTGCCAGCAGTTACGGTTACAGGGGGCGAGATGGCTACACCTTC
CASSYGYRGRDGYTF
>TRBV29-1|.|12|TRBJ2-3|.
TGCAGCTCAAGGGGAAGCACAGATACGCAGTATTTT
CSSRGSTDTQYF
>TRBV2|.|14|TRBJ2-1|TRBD1
TGTGCCAGCAGGGCGGGACAGGGTTACAATGAGCAGTTCTTC
CASRAGQGYNEQFF
>TRBV28|.|13|TRBJ2-7|.
TGTGCCAGCAGTTTACCGACCCAGGCAGAGCAGTACTTC
CASSLPTQAEQYF
>TRBV4-1|.|12|TRBJ2-7|TRBD1
TGCGCCAGGGGGAGGACAGGGAAGGAGCAGTACTTC
CARGRTGKEQYF
>TRBV11-3|.|13|TRBJ2-1|.
TGTGCCAGCAGCTTGGGGCCCTACAATGAGCAGTTCTTC
CASSLGPYNEQFF
>TRBV28|few|15|TRBJ1-3|.
TGTGCCAGCAGTCTCATCCACAGGGCTGGAAACACCATATATTTT
CASSLIHRAGNTIYF
>TRBV5-5|.|15|TRBJ1-2|TRBD1
TGTGCCAGCAGCCTCGAGGACAGGGAGTACTATGGCTACACCTTC
CASSLEDREYYGYTF